Below, 20 T cell receptor beta chains from the same sample are listed, as sequenced in a study of cytomegalovirus exposure and HLA in healthy donors. Primers included in the PCR were 60 Vbeta and 13 Jbeta primers. The assay was immunoSEQ multiplex PCR, and TCRdb's table has in-frame clones only and misses some. The table shows 150,000 to 200,000 clones, with around 82% occurring only once. The sequencing sample was made of PBMCs. The receptor set was obtained from a young man in good health and CMV-seronegative.

In its sample, this clone was seen a few times. The genes are TRBV15 and TRBJ2-2; 7 nucleotides line up with TRBD1. CDR3 length: 16 residues. Looked up from germline, CDR1 is LNHNV and CDR2 is YYDKDF (reference sequence). Losses at the gene ends were 3 bases for V and 5 bases for J; bases not matched to a gene: 9. CDR3 loop: CATSSPRQGVTGELFF. Written as DNA, the CDR3 is TGTGCCACCAGCAGTCCTCGGCAGGGGGTAACCGGGGAGCTGTTTTTT.

The chain links TRBV11-2 to TRBJ1-4; D not certain. Between the trimmed V and J ends, which lost 1 base and 4 bases, there was a span of 7 bases. The germline V gene encodes CDR1 SGHAT and CDR2 FQNNGV. This CDR3 contains 14 residues. The CDR3 reads CASSLVRNNEKLFF. The CDR3 DNA is TGTGCCAGCAGCTTAGTCAGAAATAATGAAAAACTGTTTTTT.

The chain has TRBV19 and TRBJ1-2; D might be TRBD1 (5 bases). Germline loops: CDR1 LNHDA, CDR2 SQIVND (reference sequence). V was pared by 6 bases and J by 3 bases, with 14 bases between. The CDR3 runs 14 residues. The DNA of the CDR3 is TGTGCCAGTAGCCGCCAGGGAAAAGACTATGGCTACACCTTC. Translating gives CASSRQGKDYGYTF. Complete variable domain (other parts from reference TRBV19 and TRBJ1-2): DGGITQSPKYLFRKEGQNVTLSCEQNLNHDAMYWYRQDPGQGLRLIYYSQIVNDFQKGDIAEGYSVSREKKESFPLTVTSAQKNPTAFYLCASSRQGKDYGYTFGSGTRLTVV.

The chain recombines TRBV10-3 with TRBJ2-7, with D perhaps TRBD2 (6 bases). Deletions cut 4 bases from V and 3 bases from J, with 16 bases between. The CDR3 sequence is 15 residues long. Germline values: CDR1 ENHRY, CDR2 SYGVKD. For the CDR3, the DNA is TGTGCCATCAGTGTGGGCGCTAGCGCAGACTACGAGCAGTACTTC. It codes for CAISVGASADYEQYF.

In DNA form, the CDR3 reads TGTGCCAGCAGTGTATCCCCTTGGACAGAAGGGTACGAGCAGTACTTC. Its translation: CASSVSPWTEGYEQYF. The J gene is TRBJ2-5, the V gene TRBV6-1, with D tentatively TRBD1 (6 bases). The end of the DNA aligns better with TRBJ2-7, so the J call may be wrong. The CDR3 loop spans 16 amino acids. Germline assignment: CDR1 MNHNS and CDR2 SASEGT.

The chain combines TRBV19 with TRBJ2-2; D gene ambiguous. Per germline, CDR1 LNHDA and CDR2 SQIVND (reference sequence). The CDR3 totals 12 residues. With 7 bases removed from V and 1 base from J, the gap between germline ends came to 4 bases. CDR3 region: CASTLNTGELFF. The CDR3 DNA reads TGTGCCAGTACCCTGAACACCGGGGAGCTGTTTTTT.

For the CDR3, the DNA is TGTGCCTGCCTTCCCCGGGGGGTAAGCTACGAGCAGTACTTC. Translated, it gives CACLPRGVSYEQYF. V usage is TRBV30 and J usage is TRBJ2-7; 7 bases are shared with TRBD2. Germline trimming cut 6 bases from V and 3 bases from J; bases unmatched to any gene: 11. The CDR3 loop spans 14 amino acids. Germline loops: CDR1 GTSNPN, CDR2 SVGIG (reference sequence).

J is TRBJ2-1 and V is TRBV6-1; D remains ambiguous. The V gene's germline CDR1 is MNHNS and CDR2 SASEGT. The CDR3 sequence is 12 residues long. V lost 2 bases and J 6 bases, leaving 5 bases between the germline ends. The chain's CDR3 is CASSELSNEQFF. CDR3 DNA: TGTGCCAGCAGTGAATTGAGCAATGAGCAGTTCTTC.

V gene TRBV7-2 combines with J gene TRBJ1-3, with TRBD1 matching over 8 bases. After removal of 2 bases from V and 7 bases from J, the junction contained 7 bases not matched to a gene. The CDR3 spans 15 residues. The V gene's germline CDR1 is SGHTA and CDR2 FQGNSA. CDR3 region: CASSLMTGALNTIYF. CDR3 in DNA: TGTGCCAGCAGCTTAATGACAGGGGCATTGAACACCATATATTTT.

The J gene is TRBJ2-1, the V gene TRBV9; 9 bases match TRBD2. The CDR3 has 15 amino acids. Germline values: CDR1 SGDLS, CDR2 YYNGEE. J was trimmed by 10 bases and V by 4 bases; bases with no gene match: 12. The DNA of the CDR3 is TGTGCCAGCAGCCCAGAGGCGGGGGGGCCGAAGGAGCAGTTCTTC. Encoded protein: CASSPEAGGPKEQFF.

The chain carries TRBV2 and TRBJ2-7; TRBD2 is a possible D gene (6 bases). Deletions cut 10 bases from V and 5 bases from J, with 27 bases between. The CDR3 covers 16 residues. CDR1 SNHLY and CDR2 FYNNEI come from the germline V gene. The CDR3 sequence is CATRSPQSGRSNEQYF. The CDR3 DNA follows: TGTGCCACTAGAAGCCCCCAATCAGGGAGGTCGAACGAGCAGTACTTC.

V and J are TRBV7-2 and TRBJ1-5; weak D call: TRBD1 (6 bases). The germline V gene has CDR1 SGHTA and CDR2 FQGNSA. The CDR3 extends over 15 amino acids. Trimming stripped 1 base from V and 6 bases from J, with 13 bases between. CDR3 sequence (DNA): TGTGCCAGCAGCTTAGGGGGGGGCCCGGCTCAGCCCCAGCATTTT. Protein: CASSLGGGPAQPQHF.

This chain uses TRBV7-2 with TRBJ2-5; D may be TRBD2 (6 bases). V lost 2 bases and J lost 3, with 16 bases in between. The CDR3 runs to 16 residues. Germline assignment: CDR1 SGHTA and CDR2 FQGNSA. CDR3 in amino acids: CASSLNLGSPKETQYF. Written as DNA, the CDR3 is TGTGCCAGCAGCTTAAATCTCGGGAGCCCAAAAGAGACCCAGTACTTC.

The CDR3 region has the DNA TGTGCCACCAGCTCCCGGGACTACACTCCGGGATACGAGCAGTACTTC. Translation: CATSSRDYTPGYEQYF. The chain has TRBV15 and TRBJ2-7; 7 bases map to TRBD2. V was clipped by 5 bases and J by 4 bases; unmatched bases: 14. The germline V gene has CDR1 LNHNV and CDR2 YYDKDF (reference sequence). The CDR3 totals 16 residues.

Notes on this clone: At one end the junction does not follow the germline gene, possibly because of a read error. The chain employs TRBV28 and TRBJ2-7; TRBD1 is a possible D gene (6 bases). CDR3 length: 14 residues. Germline V gene data show CDR1 as MDHEN and CDR2 as SYDVKM. CDR3 residues: CASSRGTVPYKQYF. In DNA, the CDR3 is TGTGCCAGCAGTAGGGGGACGGTTCCCTACAAGCAGTACTTC. The full variable domain, with the rest looked up from reference TRBV28 and TRBJ2-7, is DVKVTQSSRYLVKRTGEKVFLECVQDMDHENMFWYRQDPGLGLRLIYFSYDVKMKEKGDIPEGYSVSREKKERFSLILESASTNQTSMYLCASSRGTVPYKQYFGPGTRLTVT.

This clone came up a few times. The chain combines TRBV10-3 with TRBJ2-5, with 11 bases that match TRBD1. The junction had 6 bases not matched to a gene; V was cut back by 2 bases and J by 4 bases. The CDR3 runs 16 residues. Germline-derived CDR1 and CDR2 are ENHRY and SYGVKD. CDR3 sequence: CAISEPDRGLGETQYF. In nucleotides, the CDR3 is TGTGCCATCAGTGAGCCGGACAGGGGGCTTGGAGAGACCCAGTACTTC.

J is TRBJ1-4 and V is TRBV9, with a possible D match to TRBD1 (5 bases). V lost 0 bases and J 0 bases, leaving 12 bases between the germline ends. The CDR3 length is 17 residues. From germline, CDR1 is SGDLS and CDR2 YYNGEE. The CDR3 here is CASSVGGGKATNEKLFF. For the CDR3, the DNA is TGTGCCAGCAGCGTAGGCGGGGGAAAGGCAACTAATGAAAAACTGTTTTTT.

This chain connects TRBV6-5 to TRBJ1-5, with 8 positions matching TRBD1. CDR3 length: 14 amino acids. Germline V gives CDR1 MNHEY, CDR2 SVGAGI. Trimming removed 7 bases from V and 6 bases from J; junction bases left unmatched: 8. The CDR3, as DNA: TGTGCCAGCAAACTCCAGGGGGCTGGTCAGCCCCAGCATTTT. Translating it yields CASKLQGAGQPQHF.

This chain connects TRBV5-4 to TRBJ1-1; D perhaps matches TRBD1 (5 bases). Between the trimmed V and J ends, which lost 4 bases and 7 bases, there was a span of 32 bases. This CDR3 has 19 amino acids. The germline V gene encodes CDR1 SGHNT and CDR2 YYREEE (reference sequence). CDR3 protein: CASSPPIVRDGTPGGEAFF. Written as DNA, the CDR3 is TGTGCCAGCAGCCCCCCAATTGTTAGAGACGGGACCCCCGGGGGTGAAGCTTTCTTT. Combining the CDR3 with reference TRBV5-4 and TRBJ1-1 gives the whole variable domain ETGVTQSPTHLIKTRGQQVTLRCSSQSGHNTVSWYQQALGQGPQFIFQYYREEENGRGNFPPRFSGLQFPNYSSELNVNALELDDSALYLCASSPPIVRDGTPGGEAFFGQGTRLTVV.

This chain connects TRBV7-2 to TRBJ2-7; 7 bases line up with TRBD1. The germline V gene encodes CDR1 SGHTA and CDR2 FQGNSA. The CDR3 is 14 residues long. V shed 1 base, J shed 3 bases, and the junction held 3 bases outside the gene matches. Here the CDR3 DNA reads TGTGCCAGCAGCTTAGACAGGGGTAGCTACGAGCAGTACTTC. Its translation: CASSLDRGSYEQYF.